Given below is one TCR beta chain in context. This entry belongs to a study of OX40 agonist ivuxolimab in advanced cancers. Looking at the study overall: Patients were roughly 87% male with ages roughly 20 to 80, mean about 60.

People who had autoimmune disease history or systemic immunosuppression were excluded. V gave up 8 bases and J gave up 4 bases; unmatched junction bases: 8. The CDR3 spans 14 residues. CDR1 is MNHEY, CDR2 SVGAGI, per germline. TCRdb keeps only in-frame clones here, not all; method: immunoSEQ multiplex PCR. The repertoire includes over 60,000 clones, about 91% of them detected once, and 0.3% to 0.45% sits in the top ten. V usage is TRBV6-5 and J usage is TRBJ2-1, with 7 bases lining up with TRBD2. This TCR was recovered from an adult with an advanced solid tumor such as melanoma, head and neck, liver or kidney cancer. Sequenced material: CD4+ or CD8+ T cells sorted from blood, taken in a trial of the OX40 agonist ivuxolimab. CDR3 in DNA: TGTGCCAGCCATTCTCGCGGGAGTTACAATGAGCAGTTCTTC. This sequence encodes CASHSRGSYNEQFF.